Listed here are 12 T cell receptor beta chains from one sample, sequenced in a study of T cells in Graves' hyperthyroidism and ophthalmopathy. Amplification targeted TCR beta CDR3 regions from RNA transcripts. The HTBI primer set was used in a first-round RT-PCR of the TCR CDR3. TCRdb re-called the multiplex PCR reads through MiXCR, storing one row per CDR3 protein. The sample consists of 270,000 or so distinct CDR3 sequences, about 25% of them appearing once. Sequenced: blood. These receptors were collected from a man in his forties with Graves' hyperthyroidism that later progressed to Graves' ophthalmopathy.

This clonotype was detected ten times or more. Compared with germline, one end of the junction differs, possibly owing to a read error. The rearrangement joins TRBV4-1 to TRBJ2-7; the match to TRBD2 covers 7 bases. The CDR3 covers 16 residues. The germline V gene has CDR1 MGHRA and CDR2 YSYEKL. The CDR3 reads CASSRIPGLSSYGQYF. The CDR3 coding sequence is TGCGCCAGCAGCCGAATCCCGGGACTATCCTCCTACGGGCAGTACTTC.

This clonotype occurred many times. The chain carries TRBV10-3 and TRBJ2-2; no clear D. Germline V gives CDR1 ENHRY, CDR2 SYGVKD. The CDR3 runs to 15 residues. Trimming pared 3 bases from V and 5 bases from J, leaving 13 bases between. The CDR3 here is CAISEREGETGELFF. DNA for the CDR3: TGTGCCATCAGTGAAAGGGAAGGCGAGACCGGGGAGCTGTTTTTT.

This clonotype was seen a few times. V is TRBV9 and J is TRBJ2-2, with TRBD2 identical over 8 bases. The junction had 0 bases not matched to a gene; V was cut back by 2 bases and J by 6 bases. The CDR3 has 13 amino acids. Germline V lookup: CDR1 SGDLS, CDR2 YYNGEE. CDR3 loop: CASSVTSAGELFF. The CDR3, as DNA: TGTGCCAGCAGCGTGACTAGCGCCGGGGAGCTGTTTTTT. The whole variable domain, remainder taken from reference TRBV9 and TRBJ2-2, is DSGVTQTPKHLITATGQRVTLRCSPRSGDLSVYWYQQSLDQGLQFLIQYYNGEERAKGNILERFSAQQFPDLHSELNLSSLELGDSALYFCASSVTSAGELFFGEGSRLTVL.

This chain joins TRBV5-1 and TRBJ2-7; 7 positions match TRBD2. V trimming: 3 bases; J trimming: 1 base; junction bases outside the gene matches: 10. This CDR3 region has 16 residues. Germline CDR1 and CDR2: SGHRS and YFSETQ. The CDR3 loop reads CASSWKDGAGSYEQYF. CDR3 bases: TGCGCCAGCAGCTGGAAGGATGGAGCGGGGTCCTACGAGCAGTACTTC.

This clonotype showed up many times. This rearrangement joins TRBV2 to TRBJ2-2, with unresolved D. The germline gives CDR1 SNHLY, CDR2 FYNNEI. This CDR3 contains 13 residues. V was clipped by 6 bases and J by 3 bases, with 8 bases between them. CDR3 nucleotide sequence: TGTGCCAGCAGCATGACGTACACCGGGGAGCTGTTTTTT. It codes for CASSMTYTGELFF.

V is TRBV9 and J is TRBJ1-2; 11 bases fit TRBD1. The germline CDR1 and CDR2 sequences are SGDLS and YYNGEE. The CDR3 sequence is 15 residues long. Trimming took 0 bases from V and 7 from J; bases not matched to a gene: 5. The CDR3 is CASSVEGQGVGGYTF. The CDR3 region has the DNA TGTGCCAGCAGCGTAGAGGGACAGGGGGTGGGTGGCTACACCTTC.

In its sample, this clonotype was seen many times. This chain connects TRBV15 to TRBJ1-2; 7 bases agree with TRBD1. The germline V gene encodes CDR1 LNHNV and CDR2 YYDKDF (reference sequence). The CDR3 contains 16 residues. With 0 bases clipped from V and 0 bases from J, the junction kept 4 bases outside the gene matches. The CDR3 loop reads CATSRDRDRANYGYTF. The CDR3 DNA reads TGTGCCACCAGCAGAGATCGGGACAGAGCTAACTATGGCTACACCTTC.

The sample holds many counts of this clonotype. The CDR3 region has the DNA TGCAGCGTTGAAGTACGGGGGGGCAATGGCTACACCTTC. Its translation is CSVEVRGGNGYTF. The gene calls are TRBV29-1 and TRBJ1-2, with TRBD1 as a possible D gene (6 bases). Germline assignment: CDR1 SQVTM and CDR2 ANQGSEA. V gave up 1 base and J gave up 6 bases, with 12 bases separating them. This CDR3 comprises 13 residues.

This clonotype was counted ten times or more. The chain employs TRBV6-2 or TRBV6-3 and TRBJ2-1; possible D gene TRBD2, 6 bases. Trimming removed 9 bases at V and 6 bases at J, with 18 bases between. The CDR3 length is 14 residues. Germline V gene data show CDR1 as MNHEY and CDR2 as SVGEGT. As DNA, the CDR3 is TGTGCCAGTTCTGTTACGGGGGTGGTCAATGAGCAGTTCTTC. The encoded protein is CASSVTGVVNEQFF.

This clonotype was picked up many times. The chain couples TRBV10-1 to TRBJ1-1; D unclear. V was shortened by 6 bases and J by 0 bases, with 11 bases between the two germline ends. The CDR3 is 14 amino acids. Germline lookup yields CDR1 WNHNN and CDR2 SYGVQD (reference sequence). Written as DNA, the CDR3 is TGCGCCAGCAGCCAGTCCTTGGTGAACACTGAAGCTTTCTTT. Its translation is CASSQSLVNTEAFF.

This clonotype has a count of ten or more. The V gene is TRBV20-1, the J gene TRBJ2-5; possibly TRBD1 or TRBD2 for D (7 bases each). This CDR3 spans 15 amino acids. The germline V and J ends were trimmed by 1 base and 5 bases, with 17 bases remaining between them. CDR1 is DFQATT, CDR2 SNEGSKA, per germline (reference sequence). In nucleotides, the CDR3 is TGCAGTGCTAGAGGGGGGGAGGGGGCTTGGGAGACCCAGTACTTC. Its protein is CSARGGEGAWETQYF.

This chain connects TRBV12-3 or TRBV12-4 to TRBJ2-2; 8 nucleotides align to TRBD2. The junction had 14 bases not matched to a gene; V was cut back by 8 bases and J by 3 bases. The CDR3 runs 17 residues. The CDR3 sequence is CASAGGGLVPHTGELFF. CDR3 DNA: TGTGCCAGCGCCGGGGGGGGGTTAGTCCCCCACACCGGGGAGCTGTTTTTT.